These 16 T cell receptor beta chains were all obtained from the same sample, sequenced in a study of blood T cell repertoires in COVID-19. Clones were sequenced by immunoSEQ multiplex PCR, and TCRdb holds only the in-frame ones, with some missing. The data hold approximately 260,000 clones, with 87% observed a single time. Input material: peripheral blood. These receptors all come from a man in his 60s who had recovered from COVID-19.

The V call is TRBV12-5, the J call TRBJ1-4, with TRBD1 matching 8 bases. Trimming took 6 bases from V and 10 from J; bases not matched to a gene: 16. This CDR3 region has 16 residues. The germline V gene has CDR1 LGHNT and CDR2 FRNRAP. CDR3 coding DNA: TGTGCTAGTGGCTGGGGACAGGTGCAATGGGATGGAAAACTGTTTTTT. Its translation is CASGWGQVQWDGKLFF.

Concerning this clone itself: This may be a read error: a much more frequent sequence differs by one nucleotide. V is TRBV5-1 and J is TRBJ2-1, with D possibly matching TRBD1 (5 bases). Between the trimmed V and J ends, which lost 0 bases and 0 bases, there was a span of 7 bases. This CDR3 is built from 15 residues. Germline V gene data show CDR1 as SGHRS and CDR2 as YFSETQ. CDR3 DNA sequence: TGCGCCAGCAGCTTGGGACAGAGCTCCTACAATGAGCAGTTCTTC. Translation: CASSLGQSSYNEQFF.

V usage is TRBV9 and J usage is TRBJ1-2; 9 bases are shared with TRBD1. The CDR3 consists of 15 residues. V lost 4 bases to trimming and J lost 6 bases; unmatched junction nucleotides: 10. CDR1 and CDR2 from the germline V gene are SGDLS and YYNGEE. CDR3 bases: TGTGCCAGCAGCCCATTGGTACAGGGGGCGAATGGCTACACCTTC. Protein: CASSPLVQGANGYTF.

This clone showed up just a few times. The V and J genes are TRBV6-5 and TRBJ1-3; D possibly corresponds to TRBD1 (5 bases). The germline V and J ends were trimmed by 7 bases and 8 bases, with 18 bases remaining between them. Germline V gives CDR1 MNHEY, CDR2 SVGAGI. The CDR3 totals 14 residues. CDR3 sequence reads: CASTLDLRGYTIYF. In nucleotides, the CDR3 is TGTGCCAGCACCCTGGACCTTAGGGGATACACCATATATTTT.

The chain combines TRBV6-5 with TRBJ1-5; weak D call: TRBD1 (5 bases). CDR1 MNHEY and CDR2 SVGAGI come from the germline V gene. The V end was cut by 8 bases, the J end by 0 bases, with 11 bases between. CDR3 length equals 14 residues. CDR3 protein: CASATDYSNQPQHF. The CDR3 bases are TGTGCCAGCGCGACAGATTATAGCAATCAGCCCCAGCATTTT.

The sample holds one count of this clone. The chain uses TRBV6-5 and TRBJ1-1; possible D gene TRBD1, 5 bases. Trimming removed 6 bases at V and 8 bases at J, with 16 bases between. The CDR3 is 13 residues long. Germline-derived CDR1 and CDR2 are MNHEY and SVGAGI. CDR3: CASRQGQGTEAFF. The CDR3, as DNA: TGTGCCAGCAGGCAGGGCCAAGGTACAGAAGCTTTCTTT.

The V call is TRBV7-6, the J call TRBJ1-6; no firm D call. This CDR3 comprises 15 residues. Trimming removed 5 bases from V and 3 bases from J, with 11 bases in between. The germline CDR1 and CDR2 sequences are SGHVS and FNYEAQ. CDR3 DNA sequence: TGTGCCAGCAGCGTGAGAAACGACTATAATTCACCCCTCCACTTT. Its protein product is CASSVRNDYNSPLHF.

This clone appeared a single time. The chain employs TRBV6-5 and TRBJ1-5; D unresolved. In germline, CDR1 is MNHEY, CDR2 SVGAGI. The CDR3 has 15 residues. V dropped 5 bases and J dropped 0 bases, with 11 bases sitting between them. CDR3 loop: CASSLENVSNQPQHF. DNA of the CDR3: TGTGCCAGCAGTCTCGAGAATGTTAGCAATCAGCCCCAGCATTTT.

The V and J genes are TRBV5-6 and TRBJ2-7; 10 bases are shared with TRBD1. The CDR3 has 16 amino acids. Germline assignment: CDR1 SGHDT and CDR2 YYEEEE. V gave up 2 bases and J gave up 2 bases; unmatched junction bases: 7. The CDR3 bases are TGTGCCAGCAGCTTAACCGGGACAGGGGCTACCTACGAGCAGTACGTC. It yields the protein CASSLTGTGATYEQYV.

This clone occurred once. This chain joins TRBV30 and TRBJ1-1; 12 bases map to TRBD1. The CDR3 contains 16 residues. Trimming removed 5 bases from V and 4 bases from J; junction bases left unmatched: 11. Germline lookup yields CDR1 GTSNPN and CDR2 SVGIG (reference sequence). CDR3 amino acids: CAWDRGQGARSTEAFF. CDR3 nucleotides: TGTGCCTGGGACCGGGGACAGGGGGCGCGCAGCACTGAAGCTTTCTTT.

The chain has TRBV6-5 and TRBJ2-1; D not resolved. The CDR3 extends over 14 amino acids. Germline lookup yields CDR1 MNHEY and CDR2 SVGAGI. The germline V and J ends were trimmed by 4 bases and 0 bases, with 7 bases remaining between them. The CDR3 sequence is CASSFRSSYNEQFF. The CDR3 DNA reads TGTGCCAGCAGTTTTCGGTCCTCCTACAATGAGCAGTTCTTC.

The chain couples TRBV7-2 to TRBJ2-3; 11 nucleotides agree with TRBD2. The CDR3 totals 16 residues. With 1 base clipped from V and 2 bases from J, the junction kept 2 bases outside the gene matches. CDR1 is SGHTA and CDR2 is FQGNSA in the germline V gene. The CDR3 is CASSLGLAGNTDTQYF. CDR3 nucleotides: TGTGCCAGCAGCTTAGGACTAGCGGGGAACACAGATACGCAGTATTTT. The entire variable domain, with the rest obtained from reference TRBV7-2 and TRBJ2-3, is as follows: GAGVSQSPSNKVTEKGKDVELRCDPISGHTALYWYRQSLGQGLEFLIYFQGNSAPDKSGLPSDRFSAERTGGSVSTLTIQRTQQEDSAVYLCASSLGLAGNTDTQYFGPGTRLTVL.

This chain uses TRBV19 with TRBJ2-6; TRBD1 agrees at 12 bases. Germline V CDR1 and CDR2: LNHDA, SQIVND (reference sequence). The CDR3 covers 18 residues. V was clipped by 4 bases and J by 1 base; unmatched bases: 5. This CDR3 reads CASSTGTGGASGANVLTF. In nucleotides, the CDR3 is TGTGCCAGTAGTACCGGGACAGGGGGCGCTTCTGGGGCCAACGTCCTGACTTTC.

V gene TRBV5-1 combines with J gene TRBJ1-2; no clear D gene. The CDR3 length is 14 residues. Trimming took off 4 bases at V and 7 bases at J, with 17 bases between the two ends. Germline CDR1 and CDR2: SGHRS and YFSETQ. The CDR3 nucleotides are TGCGCCAGCAGCCCTATCGTCGGGGTAGGTGGCTACACCTTC. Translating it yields CASSPIVGVGGYTF.

Here the CDR3 reads CASSPLTGTGYTF. The CDR3 DNA sequence: TGTGCCAGCAGCCCCTTGACAGGGACCGGCTACACCTTC. The gene calls are TRBV7-2 and TRBJ1-2, with 7 nucleotides matching TRBD1. V was pared by 5 bases and J by 8 bases, with 8 bases of the junction left unmatched. The CDR3 is made up of 13 amino acids. CDR1 and CDR2 (germline): SGHTA, FQGNSA.

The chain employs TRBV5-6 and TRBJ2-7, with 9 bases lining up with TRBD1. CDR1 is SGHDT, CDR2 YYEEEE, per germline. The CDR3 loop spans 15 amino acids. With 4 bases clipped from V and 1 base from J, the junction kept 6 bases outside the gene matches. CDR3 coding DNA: TGTGCCAGCAGCGCAGCCGGGACAGGGTCCTACGAGCAGTACTTC. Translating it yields CASSAAGTGSYEQYF.